The rows below give T cell receptor beta chains drawn from one sample of a study of T-cell memory formation after mild COVID-19. Each CDR3 protein gets one entry after TCRdb re-called the 5' RACE reads with MiXCR. The sample lists roughly 550,000 distinct CDR3 sequences; about a fifth were seen once. Sequencing was performed on PBMCs or a T cell subset sorted from them (not recorded which). The receptors derive from an adult woman who had mild COVID-19 (a few samples of this study predate the infection). Cell type and time point are not known. Both conserved end residues are part of each CDR3. Fields, in order: J gene, D gene, V gene, clone size, CDR3 DNA, CDR3 protein. A D gene is named only where the DNA matches it firmly. The size entry is marked missing in some rows and otherwise reads once, few, many or a size class.

>TRBJ2-4|NA|TRBV5-6|few
TGTGCCAGCAGCGTTCAGAGCGGCTCCGGCGGAAACATTCAGTACTTC
CASSVQSGSGGNIQYF
>TRBJ1-1|NA|TRBV7-6|NA
TGTGCCAGCAGCAATTTTGGAGAAATGAACACTGAAGCTTTCTTT
CASSNFGEMNTEAFF
>TRBJ2-7|NA|TRBV27|few
TGTGCCAGCAGTTTTGGAGACGGGATATCCTACGAGCAGTACTTC
CASSFGDGISYEQYF
>TRBJ2-5|NA|TRBV20-1|NA
TGCAGTGCTTTTGCTCGGGGTTCCCAGTACTTC
CSAFARGSQYF
>TRBJ1-1|TRBD1|TRBV12-3/TRBV12-4|NA
TGTGCCAGCAGGTGGACAGGGAACACTGAAGCTTTCTTT
CASRWTGNTEAFF
>TRBJ2-2|TRBD1|TRBV24-1|few
TGTGCCACCAGTGACCCGGACAGGGAGGCCGGGGAGCTGTTTTTT
CATSDPDREAGELFF
>TRBJ2-3|NA|TRBV20-1|few
TGCAGTGCTAGAGATCGAGGTTCCCCCGGGGATACGCAGTATTTT
CSARDRGSPGDTQYF
>TRBJ2-2|NA|TRBV12-3/TRBV12-4|few
TGTGCCAGCAGGGGGGCGGTCTACACCGGGGAGCTGTTTTTT
CASRGAVYTGELFF
>TRBJ2-3|NA|TRBV5-4|few
TGTGCCAGCAGCTTGGGGGAGAAGAGGCAGTATTTT
CASSLGEKRQYF
>TRBJ2-5|TRBD2|TRBV4-3|NA
TGCGCCAGCAGCCCACGGGTTGGGGCTAGCGGCCAAGAGACCCAGTACTTC
CASSPRVGASGQETQYF
>TRBJ2-1|TRBD2|TRBV6-6|few
TGTGCCAGCACCCGAGGCGGGAGTTCCTACAATGAGCAGTTCTTC
CASTRGGSSYNEQFF
>TRBJ2-1|TRBD2|TRBV11-3|many
TGTGCCAGCAGCTCTAGCGGGAGGGCTCTGAGCTCCTACAATGAGCAGTTCTTC
CASSSSGRALSSYNEQFF
>TRBJ2-3|TRBD1|TRBV7-3|few
TGTGCCAGCAGTTCCCTTGGCAGATCCGGGACAGCGACAGATACGCAGTATTTT
CASSSLGRSGTATDTQYF
>TRBJ2-3|TRBD2|TRBV12-3/TRBV12-4|few
TGTGCCAGCAGTTTATCCCGGGGGGGTGGCACAGATACGCAGTATTTT
CASSLSRGGGTDTQYF
>TRBJ1-3|TRBD1|TRBV7-2|NA
TGTGCCAGCAGCTTCACGGGGACAGCCCGCTCTGGAAACACCATATATTTT
CASSFTGTARSGNTIYF
>TRBJ2-5|TRBD1|TRBV20-1|NA
TGCAGTGCTAGCCGTGTGGGTCAGGGGGCCTTTGAGACCCAGTACTTC
CSASRVGQGAFETQYF
>TRBJ2-1|NA|TRBV4-3|few
TGCGCCAGCAGCCAAGGAGGTCCGCCCTACAATGAGCAGTTCTTC
CASSQGGPPYNEQFF
>TRBJ2-1|TRBD2|TRBV6-2/TRBV6-3|NA
TGTGCCACGGGACTAGCGGGAGTAGGCTCCTACAATGAGCAGTTCTTC
CATGLAGVGSYNEQFF
>TRBJ2-7|TRBD2|TRBV3-1|NA
TGTGCCAGCAGCTTACAGACTAGCGGGGGCGAGCAGTACTTC
CASSLQTSGGEQYF
>TRBJ2-5|NA|TRBV6-5|NA
TGTGCCAGCAGCCCTCGTGAGGCCCCAGAGACCCAGTACTTC
CASSPREAPETQYF
>TRBJ2-1|NA|TRBV10-3|NA
TGTGCCATCAGTGACCCAGGGGCTGAGCAGTTCTTC
CAISDPGAEQFF
>TRBJ2-3|TRBD2|TRBV7-2|many
TGTGCCAGCAGCTTACCGGGCGGGGGGAGCACAGATACGCAGTATTTT
CASSLPGGGSTDTQYF
>TRBJ2-7|NA|TRBV28|few
TGTGCCAGCAGTTTAATTGCAGGGTGGTACGAGCAGTACTTC
CASSLIAGWYEQYF
>TRBJ2-1|TRBD2|TRBV12-3/TRBV12-4|few
TGTGCCAGCAGTTTAACTCTAGCGGGAGTCGATGAGCAGTTCTTC
CASSLTLAGVDEQFF
>TRBJ2-5|TRBD2|TRBV3-1|NA
TGTGCCAGCAGATCGGTATTGCGGGGGGGCCGAAGAGAGACCCAGTACTTC
CASRSVLRGGRRETQYF
>TRBJ2-1|TRBD1|TRBV7-9|NA
TGTGCCAGCAGCTTACCACCTAGCCCCGGACAGGTCGGGCAGTTCTTC
CASSLPPSPGQVGQFF
>TRBJ1-4|TRBD1|TRBV7-8|few
TGTGCCAGCACCAACAGGGGGCCGGGGGAAAAACTGTTTTTT
CASTNRGPGEKLFF
>TRBJ2-5|TRBD1|TRBV15|NA
TGTGCCACCAGCAGACAACTCGGGACAGGGGGACGAAGGGCCCAGTACTTC
CATSRQLGTGGRRAQYF
>TRBJ2-1|TRBD2|TRBV6-2/TRBV6-3|few
TGTGCCAGCAGTTATGGGGGACTAGCGGGAGTAGATGAGCAGTTCTTC
CASSYGGLAGVDEQFF
>TRBJ2-2|NA|TRBV7-3|NA
TGTGCCAGCAGCCTAACCGGGACAACCACCGGGGAGCTGTTTTTT
CASSLTGTTTGELFF
>TRBJ1-1|NA|TRBV29-1|NA
TGCAGCGTTGTTGGCCAAAGGAAGAACACTGAAGCTTTCTTT
CSVVGQRKNTEAFF
>TRBJ2-1|TRBD1|TRBV7-8|NA
TGTGCCAGCAGGCTCGGGGTGACAGGGGTTCCCAATGAGCAGTTCTTC
CASRLGVTGVPNEQFF
>TRBJ2-1|NA|TRBV11-2|NA
TGTGCCAGCAGCCGTAACTCCGGGACTTTTATTCACAATGAGCAGTTCTTC
CASSRNSGTFIHNEQFF
>TRBJ2-7|TRBD1|TRBV3-1|NA
TGTGCCAGCAGCCAAGATCCAAGGACAGGGGGCTCCTACGAGCAGTACTTC
CASSQDPRTGGSYEQYF
>TRBJ1-3|NA|TRBV4-1|NA
TGCGCCAGCAGCCCCCTTACGTTCTCTGGAAACACCATATATTTT
CASSPLTFSGNTIYF
>TRBJ2-7|NA|TRBV2|few
TGTGCCAGCAGTGAAGTTCGACCCTCCTACGAGCAGTACTTC
CASSEVRPSYEQYF
>TRBJ2-5|TRBD2|TRBV24-1|few
TGTGCCACCAGTGATCCACTAGCGGGGTTGGGGGAGACCCAGTACTTC
CATSDPLAGLGETQYF
>TRBJ2-5|NA|TRBV3-1|NA
TGTGCCAGCAGCCGAGAGGGCGGCAGGGGGGGCGGAGAGACCCAGTACTTC
CASSREGGRGGGETQYF
>TRBJ2-5|NA|TRBV7-6|NA
TGTGCCAGCAGGGATATACAGGGAGGAGAGACCCAGTACTTC
CASRDIQGGETQYF
>TRBJ1-1|NA|TRBV29-1|few
TGCAGCGTTGAAGGTGGAGCCTTCGCTGAAGCTTTCTTT
CSVEGGAFAEAFF
>TRBJ2-1|TRBD2|TRBV18|many
TGTGCCAGCTCAAGACTAGCGGGAGGGAGCTCCTACAATGAGCAGTTCTTC
CASSRLAGGSSYNEQFF
>TRBJ2-7|NA|TRBV7-2|few
TGTGCCAGCAGCCCCGGGGCCCGGCGATGGGGCGAGCAGTACTTC
CASSPGARRWGEQYF
>TRBJ1-1|NA|TRBV7-2|NA
TGTGCCAGCAGCTTAGTTGGACAGTCCTACACTGAAGCTTTCTTT
CASSLVGQSYTEAFF